Many counts were recorded for the clone carrying this T cell receptor (beta chain). Its target is unknown. This CDR3 is 16 amino acids long. The V end lost 3 bases, the J end lost 10 bases, and 24 bases lay between the germline ends. Germline V gene lookup returns CDR1 KGHSH and CDR2 LQKENI. The treatment here: PENTA 11 planned treatment interruption arm or continuous ART arm. These data originate in a study of HIV-infected children after antiretroviral therapy interruption. About the research overall: Recorded EBV and CMV exposure existed for most children. Interruption-arm sampling covered weeks 0, 12, interruption end (24 or 48), and about 3 years post-study. Samples from the continuous-treatment group were taken at weeks 0, 48 and 150. General study results and limits: Some non-naive CD45RA+ T cells might be present among sorted naive cells.

RNA-based 3' RACE libraries used unique molecular identifiers. Via MiXCR, TCRdb re-called the 3' RACE reads, giving one row per CDR3 protein. The sample lists some 16,000 distinct CDR3 sequences, more than 3% seen once, with approximately 4.7% in the top ten. This specimen consisted of CD45RA+ CD4+ T cells from PBMCs, obtained from a donor given antiretroviral therapy, either interrupted or continuous. The subset here: naive CD4+ CD45RA+ CD45RO- T cells. The V gene is TRBV18, the J gene TRBJ1-2, with D maybe TRBD1 (5 bases). The source of this sequence is a child aged 2 to 17 with HIV. The CDR3 reads CASSPTHRGDAHFYTF. The CDR3 DNA is TGTGCCAGCTCACCCACCCACCGAGGGGACGCACACTTCTACACCTTC.